This is a list of T cell receptor beta chains from one sample in a study of cytotoxic CD8 clonotypes in ibrutinib-treated CLL. Generated by immunoSEQ multiplex PCR, the TCRdb table keeps only in-frame clones and is missing some. The sample carries 110,000 to 150,000 clones, about 78% recorded once. The sequencing used PBMCs, collected after 24 months of ibrutinib treatment. These receptors originate from a human donor with chronic lymphocytic leukemia. The conserved cysteine and the conserved F or W are not part of the CDR3 here. Each record gives: J gene, D gene, clone size, V gene, CDR3 protein. A D gene is named only where the DNA matches it firmly. Size values are once, few and many counts, or a class for expanded clones, and some rows have none.

TRBJ2-3 - - TRBV7-3 ASSLGHTDTQY
TRBJ2-5 - - TRBV6-5 ASSTDWSVQETQY
TRBJ1-1 - - TRBV7-9 ASSPSLRAF
TRBJ1-2 - - TRBV30 AWSGGSRGYT
TRBJ1-4 TRBD1 - TRBV10-3 AISGQPGQGGEKLF
TRBJ2-1 TRBD2 few TRBV18 ASSQAGGDQEQF
TRBJ2-1 - - TRBV5-1 ASSSPVGTARGNEQF
TRBJ2-1 TRBD2 once TRBV7-9 ASTRPGLAGDEQF
TRBJ2-7 - - TRBV7-2 ASSFDYEQY
TRBJ1-3 - - TRBV7-3 ASSAGAGNTIY
TRBJ1-1 - - TRBV30 AWTQAGESF
TRBJ2-7 - - TRBV7-6 ASSLGQGWEQY
TRBJ2-3 TRBD2 - TRBV28 ASTMGAGGRDTQY
TRBJ1-1 - - TRBV28 ASGETNTEAF
TRBJ1-2 - - TRBV5-6 ASSLDSLANYGYT
TRBJ1-2 - few TRBV18 ASSQDSANYGYT
TRBJ2-1 TRBD1 - TRBV6-6 ASSSVGQGLGDEQF
TRBJ2-7 TRBD2 once TRBV28 ASSSRGREHYEQY
TRBJ1-5 TRBD1 - TRBV6-5 ASSYKGTGGNQPQH
TRBJ2-2 TRBD1 - TRBV6-6 ASGRQGATGELF
TRBJ2-5 - - TRBV7-2 ASSLGPGETQY
TRBJ1-1 - - TRBV4-3 ASSQGGGMGTEAF
TRBJ2-1 - - TRBV30 AWTPRDTSSYNEQF
TRBJ2-7 - - TRBV5-8 ASSLGRGPYEQY
TRBJ2-2 TRBD2 - TRBV18 ASSALLAGSGGELF
TRBJ2-7 TRBD1 - TRBV30 AWSVGTGSYEQY
TRBJ2-1 TRBD2 - TRBV7-3 ASSLGGLATNEQF
TRBJ1-1 - - TRBV30 AWSPQLEAF
TRBJ1-1 - - TRBV6-8 ASSYPPQAF
TRBJ2-1 - medium-sized TRBV7-3 ASSPDRYNEQF
TRBJ1-5 - - TRBV7-2 ASRTDGNSNQPQH
TRBJ2-5 - once TRBV11-1 ASTPGQPKETQY
TRBJ1-4 - - TRBV7-2 ASSSGPTWEKLF
TRBJ1-5 - - TRBV27 ASRRGGEPQH
TRBJ2-3 TRBD2 - TRBV19 ASTPTGTSGTQY
TRBJ2-7 - - TRBV11-3 ASSLEQGYEQY
TRBJ1-2 - - TRBV19 ASSMGQGDGYT
TRBJ2-1 - - TRBV27 ASNRDEQF
TRBJ2-5 - - TRBV7-9 ASSLAPGGETQY
TRBJ2-1 TRBD2 few TRBV9 ASSPSHGGNSYNEQF
TRBJ1-2 - - TRBV5-4 ASSPGQRNYGYT
TRBJ1-1 - once TRBV9 ASSVAGYTEAF
TRBJ2-7 - - TRBV18 ASSTGTSYEQY
TRBJ2-4 - many TRBV5-6 ASSLGRVRNIQY
TRBJ2-7 - - TRBV11-2 ASSTPGTAVGYEQY
TRBJ2-1 TRBD1 - TRBV19 ASSSRPPGQGVDEQF
TRBJ1-5 TRBD1 few TRBV19 ASSIWQGDQPQH
TRBJ1-5 - - TRBV18 ASSPGGQPQH
TRBJ2-3 - - TRBV9 ASSGGTVSTDTQY
TRBJ2-5 - - TRBV5-4 ASSTGGERETQY
TRBJ2-3 - - TRBV7-2 ASSQGRVWY
TRBJ2-2 - few TRBV18 ATRTGRQDSNTGELF